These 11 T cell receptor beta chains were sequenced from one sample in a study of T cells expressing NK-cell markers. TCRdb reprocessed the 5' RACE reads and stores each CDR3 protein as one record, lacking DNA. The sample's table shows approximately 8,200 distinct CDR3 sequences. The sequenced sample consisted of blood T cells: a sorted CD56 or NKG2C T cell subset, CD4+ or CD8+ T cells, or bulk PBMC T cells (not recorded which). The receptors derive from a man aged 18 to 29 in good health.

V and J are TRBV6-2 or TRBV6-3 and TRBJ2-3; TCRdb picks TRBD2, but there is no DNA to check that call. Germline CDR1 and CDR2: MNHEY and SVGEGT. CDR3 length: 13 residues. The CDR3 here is CASSYWGVDTQYF.

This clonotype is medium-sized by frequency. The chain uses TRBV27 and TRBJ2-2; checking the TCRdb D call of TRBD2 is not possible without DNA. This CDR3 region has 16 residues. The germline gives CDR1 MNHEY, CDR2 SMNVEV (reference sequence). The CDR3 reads CASSLTPGLDTGELFF.

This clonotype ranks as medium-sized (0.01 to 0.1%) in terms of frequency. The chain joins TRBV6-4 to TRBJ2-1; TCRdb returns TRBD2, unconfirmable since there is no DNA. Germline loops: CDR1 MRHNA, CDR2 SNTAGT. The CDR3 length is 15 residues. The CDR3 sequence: CASRKTSGEENEQFF.

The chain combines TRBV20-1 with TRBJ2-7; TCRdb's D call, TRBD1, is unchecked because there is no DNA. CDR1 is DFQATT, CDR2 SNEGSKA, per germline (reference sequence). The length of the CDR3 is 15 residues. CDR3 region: CSAAQPPGSTYEQYF.

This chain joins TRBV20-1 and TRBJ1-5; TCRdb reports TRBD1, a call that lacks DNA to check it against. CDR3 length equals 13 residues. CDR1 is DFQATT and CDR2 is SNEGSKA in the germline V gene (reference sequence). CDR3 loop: CSARGQDHQPQHF.

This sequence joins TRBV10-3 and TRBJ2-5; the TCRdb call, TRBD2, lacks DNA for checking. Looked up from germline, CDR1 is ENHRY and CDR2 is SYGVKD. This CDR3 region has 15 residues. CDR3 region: CAISEREGFRETQYF.

CDR3 sequence reads: CASSLGRGGAGEKLFF. The gene calls are TRBV7-9 and TRBJ1-4; absent DNA, TCRdb's TRBD1 call cannot be checked. Germline V lookup: CDR1 SEHNR, CDR2 FQNEAQ (reference sequence). The CDR3 has 16 amino acids.

The CDR3 spells CASSTTGQGDKNIQYF. The V gene is TRBV18, the J gene TRBJ2-4; TCRdb's D call of TRBD1 is untestable without DNA. The CDR3 is 16 residues long. Looked up from germline, CDR1 is KGHSH and CDR2 is LQKENI.

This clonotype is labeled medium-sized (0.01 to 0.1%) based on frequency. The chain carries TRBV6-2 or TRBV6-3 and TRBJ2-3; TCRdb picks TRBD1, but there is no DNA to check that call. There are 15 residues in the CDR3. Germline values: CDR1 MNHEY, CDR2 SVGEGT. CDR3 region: CASSHFTGGTDTQYF.

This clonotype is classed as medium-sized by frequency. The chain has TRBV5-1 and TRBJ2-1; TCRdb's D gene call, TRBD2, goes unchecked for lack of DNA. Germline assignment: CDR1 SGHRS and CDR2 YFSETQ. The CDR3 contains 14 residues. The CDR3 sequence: CASSPPGGPNEQFF.

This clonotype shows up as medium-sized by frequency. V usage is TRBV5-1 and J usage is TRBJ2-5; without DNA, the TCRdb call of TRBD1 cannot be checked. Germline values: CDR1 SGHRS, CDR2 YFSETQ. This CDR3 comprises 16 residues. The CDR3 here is CASSALRGQQEETQYF.